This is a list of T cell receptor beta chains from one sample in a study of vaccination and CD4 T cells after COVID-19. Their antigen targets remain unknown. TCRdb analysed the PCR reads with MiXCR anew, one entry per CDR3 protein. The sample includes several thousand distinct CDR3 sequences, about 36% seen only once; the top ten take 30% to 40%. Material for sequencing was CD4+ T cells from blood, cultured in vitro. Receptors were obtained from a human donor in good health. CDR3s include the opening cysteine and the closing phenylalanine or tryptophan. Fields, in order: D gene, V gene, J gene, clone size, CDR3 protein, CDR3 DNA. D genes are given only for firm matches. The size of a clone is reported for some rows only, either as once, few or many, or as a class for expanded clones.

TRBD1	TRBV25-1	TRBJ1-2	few	CASSNSGQGGYGYTF	TGTGCCAGCAGCAACTCCGGACAGGGTGGCTATGGCTACACCTTC
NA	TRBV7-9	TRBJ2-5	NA	CASTEGGPETQYF	TGTGCCAGCACCGAGGGGGGCCCAGAGACCCAGTACTTC
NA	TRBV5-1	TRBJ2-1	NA	CASSAGLLGNEQFF	TGCGCCAGCAGCGCAGGACTATTGGGGAATGAGCAGTTCTTC
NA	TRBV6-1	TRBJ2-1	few	CASREQGSGSYNEQFF	TGTGCCAGCAGAGAACAGGGTTCAGGCTCCTACAATGAGCAGTTCTTC
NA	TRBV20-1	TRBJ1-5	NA	CSARMFPNQPQHF	TGCAGTGCTAGAATGTTCCCTAATCAGCCCCAGCATTTT
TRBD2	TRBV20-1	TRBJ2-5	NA	CSARDGGRQETQYF	TGCAGTGCTAGAGATGGCGGGAGACAAGAGACCCAGTACTTC
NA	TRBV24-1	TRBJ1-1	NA	CATSDPRPRMGTEAFF	TGTGCCACCAGTGACCCGCGGCCAAGAATGGGGACTGAAGCTTTCTTT
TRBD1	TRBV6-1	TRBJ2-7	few	CASSGQGAIGYEQYF	TGTGCCAGCAGTGGACAGGGGGCGATAGGGTACGAGCAGTACTTC
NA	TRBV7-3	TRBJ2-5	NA	CASSYYHRDGEETQYF	TGTGCCAGCAGCTATTACCACCGGGACGGCGAAGAGACCCAGTACTTC
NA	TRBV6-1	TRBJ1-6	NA	CASSPPLPPLHF	TGTGCCAGCAGCCCACCCCTCCCACCCCTCCACTTT
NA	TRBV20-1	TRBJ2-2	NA	CSATVPGGADGELFF	TGCAGTGCTACCGTCCCTGGCGGGGCAGACGGGGAGCTGTTTTTT
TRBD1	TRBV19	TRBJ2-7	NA	CASSLGQGEQYF	TGTGCCAGTAGTCTCGGACAGGGCGAGCAGTACTTC
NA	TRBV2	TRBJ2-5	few	CASSFKSSPGETQYF	TGTGCCAGCAGTTTCAAGAGCAGTCCCGGGGAGACCCAGTACTTC
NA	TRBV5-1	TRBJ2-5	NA	CASSLGDPIETQYF	TGCGCCAGCAGCTTGGGGGACCCAATAGAGACCCAGTACTTC
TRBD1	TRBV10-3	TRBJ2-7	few	CAISDLGPGQGARMDYEQYF	TGTGCCATCAGTGATTTAGGACCGGGACAGGGGGCCCGAATGGACTACGAGCAGTACTTC
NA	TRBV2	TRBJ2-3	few	CASSETLPSTDTQYF	TGTGCCAGCAGTGAAACCCTTCCGAGCACAGATACGCAGTATTTT
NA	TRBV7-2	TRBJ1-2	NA	CASSLDFGYDGYTF	TGTGCCAGCAGCTTAGATTTTGGATACGATGGCTACACCTTC
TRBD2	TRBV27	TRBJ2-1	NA	CASSGLAGLVYEQFF	TGTGCCTCCTCGGGACTAGCGGGGCTAGTCTATGAGCAGTTCTTC
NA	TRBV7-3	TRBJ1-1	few	CASSLIGGTEAFF	TGTGCCAGCAGCTTAATAGGGGGAACTGAAGCTTTCTTT
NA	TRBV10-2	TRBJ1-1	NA	CASSEGGEAFF	TGCGCCAGCAGTGAGGGGGGTGAAGCTTTCTTT
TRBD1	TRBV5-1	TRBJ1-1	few	CASRNEGATEAFF	TGCGCCAGTCGTAACGAGGGGGCCACTGAAGCTTTCTTT
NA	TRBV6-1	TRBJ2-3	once	CASSESLATDTQYF	TGTGCCAGCAGTGAAAGCCTAGCCACAGATACGCAGTATTTT
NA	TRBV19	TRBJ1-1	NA	CASSIGALNTEAFF	TGTGCCAGTAGTATCGGGGCTCTGAACACTGAAGCTTTCTTT
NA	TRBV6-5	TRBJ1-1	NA	CASSYLAGTEAFF	TGTGCCAGCAGTTATTTAGCGGGCACTGAAGCTTTCTTT
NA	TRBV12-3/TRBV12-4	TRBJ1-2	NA	CASSGQGYGYTF	TGTGCCAGCTCAGGGCAGGGCTATGGCTACACCTTC
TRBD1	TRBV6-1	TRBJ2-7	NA	CASNPQGAGYEQYF	TGTGCCAGCAACCCACAGGGGGCGGGTTACGAGCAGTACTTC
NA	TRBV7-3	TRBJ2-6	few	CASSAQGTGANVLTF	TGTGCCAGCAGCGCGCAGGGTACTGGGGCCAACGTCCTGACTTTC
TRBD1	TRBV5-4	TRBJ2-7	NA	CASSTQGSYEQYF	TGTGCCAGCAGTACACAGGGGTCCTACGAGCAGTACTTC
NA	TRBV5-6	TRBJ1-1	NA	CASSYTENTEAFF	TGTGCCAGCAGCTATACAGAGAACACTGAAGCTTTCTTT
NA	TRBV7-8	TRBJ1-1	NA	CASSPRTSSNTEAFF	TGTGCCAGCAGCCCGAGAACAAGTTCGAACACTGAAGCTTTCTTT
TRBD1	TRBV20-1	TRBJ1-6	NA	CSARDLRTGVQSPLHF	TGCAGTGCTAGAGATCTCCGGACAGGGGTTCAATCACCCCTCCACTTT
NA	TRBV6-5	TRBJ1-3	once	CASSYSGATGNTIYF	TGTGCCAGCAGTTACTCAGGGGCTACTGGAAACACCATATATTTT
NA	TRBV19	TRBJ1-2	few	CASSLTVNYGYTF	TGTGCCAGTAGCCTGACAGTTAACTATGGCTACACCTTC
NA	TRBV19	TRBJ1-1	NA	CATERGTEAFF	TGTGCCACCGAAAGAGGCACTGAAGCTTTCTTT
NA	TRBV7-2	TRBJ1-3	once	CASSLARANSGNTIYF	TGTGCCAGCAGCTTAGCGCGTGCCAACTCTGGAAACACCATATATTTT
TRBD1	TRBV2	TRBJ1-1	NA	CASSGRRRTGITEAFF	TGTGCCAGCAGTGGTAGACGTAGGACAGGGATCACTGAAGCTTTCTTT
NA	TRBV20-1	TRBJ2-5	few	CSARPPGRGQETQYF	TGCAGTGCTAGACCCCCGGGGAGGGGGCAAGAGACCCAGTACTTC
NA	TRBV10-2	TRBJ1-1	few	CASSESGQDTEAFF	TGCGCCAGCAGTGAGTCCGGGCAGGACACTGAAGCTTTCTTT
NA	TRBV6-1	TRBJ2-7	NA	CASSELRGYEQYF	TGTGCCAGCAGTGAACTTCGGGGATACGAGCAGTACTTC
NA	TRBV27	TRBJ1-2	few	CASFAPNYGYTF	TGTGCCAGCTTCGCACCTAACTATGGCTACACCTTC
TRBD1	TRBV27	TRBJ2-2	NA	CASSLNDRGFGELFF	TGTGCCAGCAGTTTAAATGACAGGGGGTTCGGGGAGCTGTTTTTT
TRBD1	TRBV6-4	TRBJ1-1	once	CVSSDSPGQGRAFF	TGTGTCAGCAGTGACTCCCCGGGACAGGGTAGAGCTTTCTTT
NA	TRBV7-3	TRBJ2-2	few	CASSPRAGVGGELFF	TGTGCCAGCAGCCCCAGAGCCGGGGTTGGGGGGGAGCTGTTTTTT
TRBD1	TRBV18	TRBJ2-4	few	CASSRNTGDGHIQYF	TGTGCCAGCTCACGAAATACAGGGGATGGACACATTCAGTACTTC
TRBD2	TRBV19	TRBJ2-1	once	CASSISGGGTNNEQFF	TGTGCCAGTAGTATTAGCGGGGGGGGCACCAACAATGAGCAGTTCTTC
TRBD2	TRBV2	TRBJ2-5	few	CASSVGLAGDVETQYF	TGTGCCAGCAGTGTCGGACTAGCGGGGGATGTGGAGACCCAGTACTTC
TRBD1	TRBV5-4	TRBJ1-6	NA	CASSQSGTGNSPLHF	TGTGCCAGCAGCCAATCCGGGACAGGGAATTCACCCCTCCACTTT
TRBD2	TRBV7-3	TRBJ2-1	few	CASSLGRGGYEQFF	TGTGCCAGCAGCTTAGGGCGGGGGGGCTATGAGCAGTTCTTC
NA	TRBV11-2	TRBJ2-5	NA	CASSLETTETQYF	TGTGCCAGCAGCTTAGAGACGACAGAGACCCAGTACTTC
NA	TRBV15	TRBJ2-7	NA	CATSRGGINYEQYF	TGTGCCACCAGCAGAGGTGGCATAAACTACGAGCAGTACTTC